Below are 13 T cell receptor beta chains sequenced from a single sample in a study of neurological immune-mediated disorders. TCRdb fed the 5' RACE reads into MiXCR, producing one record per CDR3 protein. This sample has about 50,000 distinct CDR3 sequences, with 10% found just once. Source material: PBMCs. These receptor sequences come from a woman in her forties with HTLV-1-associated myelopathy (HAM/TSP).

This clonotype was recorded only once. A much larger clone lies a single base off, so this may be a read error. The V and J genes are TRBV5-1 and TRBJ2-2; tentatively, D is TRBD1 or TRBD2 (5 bases each). Per the germline V gene, CDR1 is SGHRS and CDR2 is YFSETQ. CDR3 length equals 16 residues. The chain's CDR3 is CASSLNRDGYTGDLFF. CDR3 coding DNA: TGCGCCAGCAGCTTAAACCGGGACGGATACACCGGGGATCTGTTTTTT.

This clonotype was detected many times. The rearrangement uses TRBV15 and TRBJ2-3, with 7 bases identical to TRBD2. The CDR3 runs to 14 residues. The germline CDR1 and CDR2 sequences are LNHNV and YYDKDF (reference sequence). J lost 3 bases, V lost 1 base, and 1 base had no gene match. This CDR3 reads CATSRGGGTDTQYF. The CDR3 DNA reads TGTGCCACCAGCAGAGGGGGGGGTACAGATACGCAGTATTTT.

Many counts were recorded for this clonotype. CDR3 in amino acids: CASSEGPVSNQPQHF. The CDR3 DNA is TGCGCCAGCAGCGAGGGACCGGTAAGCAATCAGCCCCAGCATTTT. This chain uses TRBV5-1 with TRBJ1-5; D might be TRBD1 (5 bases). The CDR3 covers 15 residues. Per the germline V gene, CDR1 is SGHRS and CDR2 is YFSETQ. Trimming removed 4 bases at V and 1 base at J, with 12 bases between.

Note on this clonotype: Since a much larger clone is just one base distant, this may be a read error. The chain couples TRBV10-3 to TRBJ2-5, with a weak D call TRBD1 (5 bases). Germline values: CDR1 ENHRY, CDR2 SYGVKD. The CDR3 length is 13 residues. CDR3 loop: CSIRSPQVETQYF. CDR3 bases: TGTTCCATCAGAAGCCCACAGGTCGAGACCCAGTACTTC.

This clonotype was picked up many times. The chain is built from TRBV20-1 and TRBJ1-6; D is uncertain. CDR3 length: 14 residues. Trimming left V 3 bases short and J 0 bases short, with 6 bases between. Germline values: CDR1 DFQATT, CDR2 SNEGSKA (reference sequence). The CDR3: CSARPSSYNSPLHF. CDR3 DNA: TGCAGTGCTAGGCCGAGCTCCTATAATTCACCCCTCCACTTT.

This clonotype was observed many times. The gene calls are TRBV7-2 and TRBJ2-7; TRBD2 agrees at 11 bases. In germline, CDR1 is SGHTA, CDR2 FQGNSA. Trimming cost V 5 bases and J 7 bases; bases outside gene matches: 10. The CDR3 runs to 15 residues. DNA of the CDR3: TGTGCCAGCAGCCCTTTAGCGGGGGGGCTAGGAGAGCAGTACTTC. Its protein product is CASSPLAGGLGEQYF.

This clonotype was seen only once. The junction and the germline gene differ at one end; a read error may be behind it. The chain couples TRBV12-3 or TRBV12-4 to TRBJ1-5; D is possibly TRBD1 (6 bases). The CDR3 extends over 15 amino acids. In DNA, the CDR3 is TGTGCAAGCAGTTTATCGGCAGGGGCTACAAGTACCCAGAATTTT. It yields the protein CASSLSAGATSTQNF.

This clonotype was counted ten times or more. The chain has TRBV20-1 and TRBJ1-1; no firm D call. Per the germline V gene, CDR1 is DFQATT and CDR2 is SNEGSKA (reference sequence). The CDR3 is 13 amino acids. V gave up 6 bases and J gave up 1 base, with 12 bases separating them. The CDR3 region has the DNA TGCAGTGCCTCCCGTATGGGGAACACTGAAGCTTTCTTT. Translated, it gives CSASRMGNTEAFF.

This clonotype was seen repeatedly, ten times or more. The V call is TRBV9, the J call TRBJ2-6, with TRBD1 as a possible D gene (5 bases). The V end was cut by 3 bases, the J end by 0 bases, with 13 bases between. Germline V gene data show CDR1 as SGDLS and CDR2 as YYNGEE. This CDR3 contains 17 residues. CDR3 sequence: CASSEGLQDSGANVLTF. DNA for the CDR3: TGTGCCAGCAGCGAAGGATTACAGGACTCTGGGGCCAACGTCCTGACTTTC.

This clonotype was detected ten times or more. The V gene is TRBV5-6, the J gene TRBJ2-7; D might be TRBD2 (5 bases). The length of the CDR3 is 16 residues. Trimming stripped 4 bases from V and 2 bases from J, with 19 bases between. Germline CDR1 reads SGHDT; CDR2 reads YYEEEE. The CDR3 protein is CASSGPYGVYPYEQYF. The CDR3 region has the DNA TGTGCCAGCAGCGGGCCGTACGGGGTTTACCCCTACGAGCAGTACTTC.

At least ten counts were recorded for this clonotype. The chain employs TRBV7-2 and TRBJ2-5, with 7 bases identical to TRBD2. The germline V gene encodes CDR1 SGHTA and CDR2 FQGNSA. The CDR3 consists of 16 residues. Trimming at V came to 5 bases and at J to 4 bases, leaving 13 bases not matched to a gene. The CDR3 protein is CASSATPGGIGETQYF. CDR3 DNA: TGTGCCAGCAGCGCTACCCCGGGGGGAATAGGAGAGACCCAGTACTTC.

By proportion, this clonotype is medium-sized. The rearrangement joins TRBV7-2 to TRBJ1-5; 7 bases map to TRBD1. V trimming: 0 bases; J trimming: 8 bases; junction bases outside the gene matches: 1. This CDR3 spans 13 amino acids. Germline CDR1 is SGHTA and CDR2 is FQGNSA. CDR3 sequence (DNA): TGTGCCAGCAGCTTAGCAGGGGGCGAGCCCCAGCATTTT. Translation gives CASSLAGGEPQHF.

In its sample, this clonotype was seen many times. The chain recombines TRBV5-4 with TRBJ2-2; D uncertain. Germline values: CDR1 SGHNT, CDR2 YYREEE (reference sequence). Trimming stripped 4 bases from V and 5 bases from J, with 9 bases between. There are 13 residues in the CDR3. The CDR3: CASSPSKTGELFF. As DNA, the CDR3 is TGTGCCAGCAGCCCGAGCAAAACCGGGGAGCTGTTTTTT.